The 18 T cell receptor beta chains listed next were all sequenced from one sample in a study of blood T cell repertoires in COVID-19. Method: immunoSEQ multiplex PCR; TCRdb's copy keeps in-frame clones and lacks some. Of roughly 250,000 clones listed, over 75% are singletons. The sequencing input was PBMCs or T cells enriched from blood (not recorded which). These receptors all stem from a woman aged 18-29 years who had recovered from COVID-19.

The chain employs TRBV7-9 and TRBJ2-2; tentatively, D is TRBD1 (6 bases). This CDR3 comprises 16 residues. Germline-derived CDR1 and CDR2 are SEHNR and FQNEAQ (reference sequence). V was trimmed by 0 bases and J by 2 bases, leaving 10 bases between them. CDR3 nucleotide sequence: TGTGCCAGCAGCTTAGCCGGCAGGGGAAACACCGGGGAGCTGTTTTTT. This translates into CASSLAGRGNTGELFF.

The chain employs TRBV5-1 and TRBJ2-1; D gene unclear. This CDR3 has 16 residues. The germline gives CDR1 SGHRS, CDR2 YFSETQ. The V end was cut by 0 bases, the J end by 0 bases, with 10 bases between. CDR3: CASSLGVRSSYNEQFF. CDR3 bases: TGCGCCAGCAGCTTGGGGGTACGGAGCTCCTACAATGAGCAGTTCTTC.

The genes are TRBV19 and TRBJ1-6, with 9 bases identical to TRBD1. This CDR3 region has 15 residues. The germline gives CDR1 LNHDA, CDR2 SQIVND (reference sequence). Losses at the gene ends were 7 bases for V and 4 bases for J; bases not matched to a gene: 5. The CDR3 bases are TGTGCCAGTAAGACCGGGACAGGGTATAATTCACCCCTCCACTTT. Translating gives CASKTGTGYNSPLHF.

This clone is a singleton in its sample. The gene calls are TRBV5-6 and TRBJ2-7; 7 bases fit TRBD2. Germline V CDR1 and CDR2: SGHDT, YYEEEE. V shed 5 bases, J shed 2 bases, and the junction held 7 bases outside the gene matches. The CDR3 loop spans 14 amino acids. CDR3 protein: CASRAGGGAYEQYF. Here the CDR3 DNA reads TGTGCCAGCAGAGCCGGTGGGGGGGCCTACGAGCAGTACTTC.

The CDR3 bases are TGCGCCAGCAGCTTGGGCACTAGCGGGGGGTCGGAAGAGCAGTTCTTC. It specifies CASSLGTSGGSEEQFF. The V call is TRBV5-1, the J call TRBJ2-1; 12 bases match TRBD2. Germline loops: CDR1 SGHRS, CDR2 YFSETQ. This CDR3 has 16 amino acids. V shed 0 bases and J 10 bases; nucleotides not matched to a gene: 8.

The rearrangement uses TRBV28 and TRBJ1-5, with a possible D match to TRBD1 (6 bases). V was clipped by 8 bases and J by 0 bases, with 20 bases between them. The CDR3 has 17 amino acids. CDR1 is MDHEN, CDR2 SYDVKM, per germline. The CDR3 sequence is CASRRGGAGNSNQPQHF. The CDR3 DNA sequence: TGTGCCAGCCGAAGGGGGGGGGCAGGGAATAGCAATCAGCCCCAGCATTTT.

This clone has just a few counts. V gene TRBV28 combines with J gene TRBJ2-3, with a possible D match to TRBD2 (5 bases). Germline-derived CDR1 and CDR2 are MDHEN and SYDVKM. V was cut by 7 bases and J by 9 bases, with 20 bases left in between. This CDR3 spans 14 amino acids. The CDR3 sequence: CASTSVLDGMTQYF. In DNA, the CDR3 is TGTGCCAGCACCTCTGTACTCGACGGGATGACGCAGTATTTT.

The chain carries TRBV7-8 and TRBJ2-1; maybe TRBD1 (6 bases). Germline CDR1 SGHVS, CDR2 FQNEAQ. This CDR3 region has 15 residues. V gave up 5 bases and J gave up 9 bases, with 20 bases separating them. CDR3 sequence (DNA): TGTGCCAGCAGCCTCTTACCGGCAGGGGCGGGTGAGCAGTTCTTC. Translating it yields CASSLLPAGAGEQFF.

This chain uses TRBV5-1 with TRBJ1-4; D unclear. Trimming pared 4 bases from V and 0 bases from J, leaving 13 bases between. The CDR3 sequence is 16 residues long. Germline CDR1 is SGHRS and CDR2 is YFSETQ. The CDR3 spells CASSQAFGTTNEKLFF. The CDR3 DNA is TGCGCCAGCAGCCAGGCTTTTGGAACAACTAATGAAAAACTGTTTTTT.

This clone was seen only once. For the CDR3, the DNA is TGCGCCAGCAGCCAAATAGGACAGTTACGTTATGGCTACACCTTC. Translating it yields CASSQIGQLRYGYTF. The chain is built from TRBV4-1 and TRBJ1-2; D may be TRBD1 (6 bases). With 2 bases removed from V and 5 bases from J, the gap between germline ends came to 15 bases. Germline loops: CDR1 MGHRA, CDR2 YSYEKL. The CDR3 is made up of 15 amino acids.

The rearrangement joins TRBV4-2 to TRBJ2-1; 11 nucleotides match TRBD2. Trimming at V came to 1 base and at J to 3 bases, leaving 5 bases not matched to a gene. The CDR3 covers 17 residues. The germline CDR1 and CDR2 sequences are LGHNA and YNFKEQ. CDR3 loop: CASSQVPGLADYNEQFF. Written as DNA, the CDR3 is TGTGCCAGCAGCCAAGTTCCGGGACTAGCGGACTACAATGAGCAGTTCTTC.

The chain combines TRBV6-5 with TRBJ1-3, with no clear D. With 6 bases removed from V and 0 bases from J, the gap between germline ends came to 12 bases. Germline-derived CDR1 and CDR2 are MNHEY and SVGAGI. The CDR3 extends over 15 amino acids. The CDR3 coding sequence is TGTGCCAGCAGCCCCGCCAGTAACTCTGGAAACACCATATATTTT. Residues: CASSPASNSGNTIYF.

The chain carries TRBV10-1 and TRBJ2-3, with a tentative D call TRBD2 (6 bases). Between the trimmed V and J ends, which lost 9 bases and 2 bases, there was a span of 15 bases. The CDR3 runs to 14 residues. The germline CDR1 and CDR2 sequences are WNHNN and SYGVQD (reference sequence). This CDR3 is CASTRDLSTDTQYF. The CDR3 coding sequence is TGCGCCAGTACCCGGGACTTGTCCACAGATACGCAGTATTTT.

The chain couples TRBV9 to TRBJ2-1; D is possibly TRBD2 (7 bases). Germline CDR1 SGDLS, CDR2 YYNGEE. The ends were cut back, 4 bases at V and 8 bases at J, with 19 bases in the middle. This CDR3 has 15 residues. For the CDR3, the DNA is TGTGCCAGCAGCCTAGGGGGGGGGCCCCCCGATGAGCAGTTCTTC. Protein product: CASSLGGGPPDEQFF.

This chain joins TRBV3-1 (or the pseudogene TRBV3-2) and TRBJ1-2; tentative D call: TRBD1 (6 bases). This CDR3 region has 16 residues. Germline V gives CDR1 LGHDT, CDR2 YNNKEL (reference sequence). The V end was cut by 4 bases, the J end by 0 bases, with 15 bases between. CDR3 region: CASSRARGLSNYGYTF. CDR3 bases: TGTGCCAGCAGCCGGGCCAGGGGCCTTTCTAACTATGGCTACACCTTC.

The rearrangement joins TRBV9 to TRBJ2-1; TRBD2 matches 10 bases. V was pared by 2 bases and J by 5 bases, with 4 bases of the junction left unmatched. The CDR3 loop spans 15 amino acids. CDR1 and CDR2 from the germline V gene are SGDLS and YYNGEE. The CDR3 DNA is TGTGCCAGCAGCGTCTTTAGCGGGGGGAACAATGAGCAGTTCTTC. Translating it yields CASSVFSGGNNEQFF.

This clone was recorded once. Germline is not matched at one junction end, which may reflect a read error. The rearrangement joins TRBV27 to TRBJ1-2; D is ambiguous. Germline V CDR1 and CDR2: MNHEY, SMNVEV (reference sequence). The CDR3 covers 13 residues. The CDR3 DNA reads TGTGCCAGCACTTTAGCCAGAAAAAATGGCTACACCTTC. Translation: CASTLARKNGYTF.

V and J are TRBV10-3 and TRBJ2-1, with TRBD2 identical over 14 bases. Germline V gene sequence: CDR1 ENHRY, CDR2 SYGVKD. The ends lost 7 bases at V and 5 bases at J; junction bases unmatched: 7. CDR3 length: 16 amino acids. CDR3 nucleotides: TGTGCCATCAAGCCGGGACTAGCGGGGGACGACAATGAGCAGTTCTTC. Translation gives CAIKPGLAGDDNEQFF.